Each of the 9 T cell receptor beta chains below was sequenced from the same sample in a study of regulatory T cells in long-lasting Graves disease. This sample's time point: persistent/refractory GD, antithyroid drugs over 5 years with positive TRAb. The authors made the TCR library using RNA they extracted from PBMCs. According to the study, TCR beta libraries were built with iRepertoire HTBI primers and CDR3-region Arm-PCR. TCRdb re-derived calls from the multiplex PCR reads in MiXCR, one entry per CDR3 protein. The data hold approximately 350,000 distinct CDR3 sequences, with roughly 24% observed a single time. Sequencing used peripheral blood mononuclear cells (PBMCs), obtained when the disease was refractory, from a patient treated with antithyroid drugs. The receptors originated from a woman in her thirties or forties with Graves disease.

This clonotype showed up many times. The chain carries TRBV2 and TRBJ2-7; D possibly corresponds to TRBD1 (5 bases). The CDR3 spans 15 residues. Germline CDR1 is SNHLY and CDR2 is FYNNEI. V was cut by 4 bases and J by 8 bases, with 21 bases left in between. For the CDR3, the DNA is TGTGCCAGCAGTGCAAACCCAGGGCAGTCTCCCAAGCAGTACTTC. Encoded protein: CASSANPGQSPKQYF.

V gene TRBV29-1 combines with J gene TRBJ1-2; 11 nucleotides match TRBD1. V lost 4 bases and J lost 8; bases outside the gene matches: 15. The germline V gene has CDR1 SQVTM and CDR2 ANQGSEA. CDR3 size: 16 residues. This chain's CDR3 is CSVANQRTGGEGGYTF. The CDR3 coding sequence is TGCAGCGTTGCAAACCAAAGGACAGGGGGCGAAGGCGGCTACACCTTC.

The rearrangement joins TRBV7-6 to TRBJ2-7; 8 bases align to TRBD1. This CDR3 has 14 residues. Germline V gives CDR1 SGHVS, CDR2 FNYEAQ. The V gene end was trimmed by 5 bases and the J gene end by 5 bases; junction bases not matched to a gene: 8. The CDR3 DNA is TGTGCCAGCAGCGCCAGGGGGCGCCCCAACGAGCAGTACTTC. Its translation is CASSARGRPNEQYF.

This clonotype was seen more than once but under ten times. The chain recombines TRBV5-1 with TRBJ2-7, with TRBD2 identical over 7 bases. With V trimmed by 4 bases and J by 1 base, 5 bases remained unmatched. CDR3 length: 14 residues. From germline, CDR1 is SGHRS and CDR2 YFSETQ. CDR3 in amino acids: CASSIGLVSYEQYF. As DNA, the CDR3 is TGCGCCAGCAGCATCGGACTAGTTTCCTACGAGCAGTACTTC.

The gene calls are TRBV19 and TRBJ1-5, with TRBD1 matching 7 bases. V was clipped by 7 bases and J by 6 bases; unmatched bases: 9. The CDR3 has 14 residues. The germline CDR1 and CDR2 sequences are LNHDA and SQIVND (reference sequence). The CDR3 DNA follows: TGTGCCAGTACCTCGACAGGGTGGGCTCAGCCCCAGCATTTT. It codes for CASTSTGWAQPQHF.

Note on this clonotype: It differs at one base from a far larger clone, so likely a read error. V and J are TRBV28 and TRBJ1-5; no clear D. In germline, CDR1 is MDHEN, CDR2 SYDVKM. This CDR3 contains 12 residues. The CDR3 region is CSSRTSNQPQHF. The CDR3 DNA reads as TGTTCCAGCAGGACTAGCAATCAGCCCCAGCATTTT.

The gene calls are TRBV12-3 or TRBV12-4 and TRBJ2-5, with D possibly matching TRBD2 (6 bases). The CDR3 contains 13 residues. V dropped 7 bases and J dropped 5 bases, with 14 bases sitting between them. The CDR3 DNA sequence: TGTGCCAGCACCTACGGAGGGAGGGAGACCCAGTACTTC. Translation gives CASTYGGRETQYF.

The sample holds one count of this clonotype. The CDR3 region has the DNA TGTGCCAGCAGCGAGGGTAGCGGGCCCTCCTACAATGAGCAGTTCTTC. It specifies CASSEGSGPSYNEQFF. The rearrangement links TRBV11-2 to TRBJ2-1, with 7 bases lining up with TRBD2. Germline-derived CDR1 and CDR2 are SGHAT and FQNNGV. This CDR3 spans 16 amino acids. With V trimmed by 5 bases and J by 0 bases, 7 bases remained unmatched.

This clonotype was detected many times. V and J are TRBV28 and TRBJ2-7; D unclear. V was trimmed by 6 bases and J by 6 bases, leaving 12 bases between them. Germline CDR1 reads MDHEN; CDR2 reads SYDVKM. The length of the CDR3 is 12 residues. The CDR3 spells CASSPQQLEQYF. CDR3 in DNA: TGTGCCAGCAGCCCGCAACAACTCGAGCAGTACTTC.